Presented here are 14 T cell receptor beta chains from one specimen sequenced in a study of T-cell memory formation after mild COVID-19. MiXCR, run by TCRdb on the 5' RACE reads, gives a single entry per CDR3 protein. This sample has 170,000 or so distinct CDR3 sequences, with 30% to 35% found just once. The sample comprised PBMCs or a T cell subset sorted from them (not recorded which). These receptors were taken from an adult woman who had mild COVID-19 (a few samples of this study predate the infection). Cell type and time point are not known.

In its sample, this clonotype was seen a few times. This CDR3 reads CSVDTYQETQYF. DNA of the CDR3: TGCAGCGTGGACACGTACCAAGAGACCCAGTACTTC. The chain employs TRBV29-1 and TRBJ2-5; D perhaps matches TRBD1 (5 bases). The V end lost 6 bases, the J end lost 0 bases, and 8 bases lay between the germline ends. The germline CDR1 and CDR2 sequences are SQVTM and ANQGSEA. CDR3 length: 12 amino acids. Based on the CDR3 plus reference TRBV29-1 and TRBJ2-5, the full variable domain is SAVISQKPSRDICQRGTSLTIQCQVDSQVTMMFWYRQQPGQSLTLIATANQGSEATYESGFVIDKFPISRPNLTFSTLTVSNMSPEDSSIYLCSVDTYQETQYFGPGTRLLVL.

The chain has TRBV12-3 or TRBV12-4 and TRBJ1-2, with no clear D. The CDR3 is made up of 14 amino acids. V shed 4 bases and J shed 3 bases, with 12 bases lying between them. CDR3 DNA: TGTGCCAGCAGTTCGGCCGGCAGGTACTATGGCTACACCTTC. Translating it yields CASSSAGRYYGYTF.

The chain carries TRBV7-3 and TRBJ2-1, with a possible D match to TRBD2 (7 bases). The CDR3 is 15 residues long. Looked up from germline, CDR1 is SGHTA and CDR2 is FQGTGA. The V end lost 2 bases, the J end lost 4 bases, and 12 bases lay between the germline ends. The DNA of the CDR3 is TGTGCCAGCAGCTTACGGGGGGCTTCATACAATGAGCAGTTCTTC. This sequence encodes CASSLRGASYNEQFF.

The chain combines TRBV15 with TRBJ2-2, with D perhaps being TRBD1 or TRBD2 (5 bases each). This CDR3 region has 19 residues. Germline assignment: CDR1 LNHNV and CDR2 YYDKDF (reference sequence). Trimming took 1 base from V and 5 from J, leaving 23 bases between them. Written as DNA, the CDR3 is TGTGCCACCAGCAGAGGGGGGACCCCCGCTGGCCTAGGGACCGGGGAGCTGTTTTTT. Translating gives CATSRGGTPAGLGTGELFF.

The V gene is TRBV7-2, the J gene TRBJ2-3; no reliable D call. This CDR3 is built from 13 residues. The germline V gene encodes CDR1 SGHTA and CDR2 FQGNSA. Between the trimmed V and J ends, which lost 4 bases and 0 bases, there was a span of 5 bases. The CDR3 region is CASSWPSTDTQYF. As DNA, the CDR3 is TGTGCCAGCAGCTGGCCAAGCACAGATACGCAGTATTTT.

The rearrangement uses TRBV7-9 and TRBJ2-7; D gene uncertain. The ends were cut back, 3 bases at V and 0 bases at J, with 12 bases in the middle. The CDR3 contains 15 residues. Looked up from germline, CDR1 is SEHNR and CDR2 is FQNEAQ (reference sequence). Here the CDR3 reads CASSFGQANSYEQYF. CDR3 bases: TGTGCCAGCAGCTTTGGGCAGGCGAACTCCTACGAGCAGTACTTC. Combining the CDR3 with reference TRBV7-9 and TRBJ2-7 gives the whole variable domain DTGVSQNPRHKITKRGQNVTFRCDPISEHNRLYWYRQTLGQGPEFLTYFQNEAQLEKSRLLSDRFSAERPKGSFSTLEIQRTEQGDSAMYLCASSFGQANSYEQYFGPGTRLTVT.

This chain links TRBV29-1 with TRBJ1-1, with a weak D call TRBD1 (5 bases). CDR1 SQVTM and CDR2 ANQGSEA come from the germline V gene. V lost 0 bases to trimming and J lost 2 bases, with 22 bases between them. This CDR3 has 18 amino acids. CDR3 region: CSVEDREGRSRLNTEAFF. The CDR3 DNA is TGCAGCGTTGAAGATCGGGAGGGACGGTCGAGGTTAAACACTGAAGCTTTCTTT.

This clonotype was seen a handful of times. This chain uses TRBV29-1 with TRBJ1-1; 9 bases fit TRBD1. CDR3 length: 14 residues. The germline gives CDR1 SQVTM, CDR2 ANQGSEA. V was clipped by 3 bases and J by 11 bases; unmatched bases: 13. DNA of the CDR3: TGCAGCGTTGAGACCACAGGGGGCGTCTCCAGGGCTTTCTTT. Protein product: CSVETTGGVSRAFF.

The genes are TRBV12-3 or TRBV12-4 and TRBJ2-1; 13 bases match TRBD2. The V segment lost 6 bases and the J segment 9 bases; nucleotides outside the gene matches: 8. This CDR3 is 15 amino acids long. The CDR3: CASRRTSGGEVEQFF. CDR3 DNA sequence: TGTGCCAGCAGGAGGACTAGCGGGGGAGAGGTTGAGCAGTTCTTC.

V gene TRBV5-1 combines with J gene TRBJ2-5, with 8 bases that match TRBD1. Germline V CDR1 and CDR2: SGHRS, YFSETQ. Trimming took 4 bases from V and 2 from J; bases not matched to a gene: 7. This CDR3 is built from 15 residues. CDR3 DNA sequence: TGCGCCAGCAGCCCCCGGCAGGGGGCACAAGAGACCCAGTACTTC. The encoded protein is CASSPRQGAQETQYF.

The rearrangement joins TRBV25-1 to TRBJ1-1; D gene unclear. Trimming stripped 5 bases from V and 0 bases from J, with 10 bases between. In germline, CDR1 is MGHDK, CDR2 SYGVNS. This CDR3 has 14 residues. This chain's CDR3 is CASSPPALNTEAFF. The CDR3, as DNA: TGTGCCAGCAGTCCCCCAGCTTTGAACACTGAAGCTTTCTTT.

This rearrangement joins TRBV7-9 to TRBJ2-7, with 9 nucleotides matching TRBD1. Germline V lookup: CDR1 SEHNR, CDR2 FQNEAQ (reference sequence). This CDR3 has 17 residues. With 4 bases clipped from V and 5 bases from J, the junction kept 15 bases outside the gene matches. The CDR3 DNA is TGTGCCAGCAGCTCGATCCTTTCGGGACAGGGAGCCCACGAGCAGTACTTC. Translated, it gives CASSSILSGQGAHEQYF.

J is TRBJ2-3 and V is TRBV7-9; D unresolved. The CDR3 is 13 amino acids. Germline V CDR1 and CDR2: SEHNR, FQNEAQ (reference sequence). Trimming pared 1 base from V and 6 bases from J, leaving 8 bases between. CDR3 nucleotide sequence: TGTGCCAGCAGCTTAGTAAGCAGGGATACGCAGTATTTT. Its translation: CASSLVSRDTQYF.

The V call is TRBV5-1, the J call TRBJ2-1; 7 bases line up with TRBD2. The J segment lost 10 bases and the V segment lost 3 bases, leaving 4 bases of the junction unmatched. This CDR3 region has 12 residues. Germline V gene data show CDR1 as SGHRS and CDR2 as YFSETQ. DNA of the CDR3: TGCGCCAGCAGCTCGGGGACTACGGAGCAGTTCTTC. Amino acids: CASSSGTTEQFF. The whole variable domain, filled in from reference TRBV5-1 and TRBJ2-1, reads KAGVTQTPRYLIKTRGQQVTLSCSPISGHRSVSWYQQTPGQGLQFLFEYFSETQRNKGNFPGRFSGRQFSNSRSEMNVSTLELGDSALYLCASSSGTTEQFFGPGTRLTVL.